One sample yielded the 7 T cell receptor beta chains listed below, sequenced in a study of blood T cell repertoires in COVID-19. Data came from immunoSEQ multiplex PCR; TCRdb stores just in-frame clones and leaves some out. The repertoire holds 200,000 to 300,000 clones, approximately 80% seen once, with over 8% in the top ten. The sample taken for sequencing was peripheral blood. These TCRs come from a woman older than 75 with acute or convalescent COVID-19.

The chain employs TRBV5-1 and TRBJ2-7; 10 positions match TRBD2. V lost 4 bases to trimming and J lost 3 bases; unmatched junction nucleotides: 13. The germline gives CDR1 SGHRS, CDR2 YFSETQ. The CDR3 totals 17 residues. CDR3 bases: TGCGCCAGCAGCACGGGTTGGACTAGCGGAGGGGTCTACGAGCAGTACTTC. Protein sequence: CASSTGWTSGGVYEQYF.

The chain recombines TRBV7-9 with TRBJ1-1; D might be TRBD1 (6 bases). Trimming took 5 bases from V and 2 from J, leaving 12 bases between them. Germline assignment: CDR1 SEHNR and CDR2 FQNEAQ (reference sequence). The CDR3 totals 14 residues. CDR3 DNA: TGTGCCAGCAGCATTACAGGGACAAACACTGAAGCTTTCTTT. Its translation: CASSITGTNTEAFF.

The CDR3 coding sequence is TGTGCCAGCAGTTTATTGGGGGGCACTGAAGCTTTCTTT. It specifies CASSLLGGTEAFF. The gene calls are TRBV12-3 or TRBV12-4 and TRBJ1-1; perhaps TRBD1 as D (5 bases). There are 13 residues in the CDR3. The V gene lost 2 bases and the J gene lost 4 bases, with 8 bases spanning the gap.

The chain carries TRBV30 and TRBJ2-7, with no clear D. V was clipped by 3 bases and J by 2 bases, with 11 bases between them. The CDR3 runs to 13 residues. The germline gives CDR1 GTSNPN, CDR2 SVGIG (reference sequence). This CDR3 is CAWRGTLTYEQYF. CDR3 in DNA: TGTGCCTGGAGGGGCACCCTTACCTACGAGCAGTACTTC. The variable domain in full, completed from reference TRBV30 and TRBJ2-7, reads SQTIHQWPATLVQPVGSPLSLECTVEGTSNPNLYWYRQAAGRGLQLLFYSVGIGQISSEVPQNLSASRPQDRQFILSSKKLLLSDSGFYLCAWRGTLTYEQYFGPGTRLTVT.

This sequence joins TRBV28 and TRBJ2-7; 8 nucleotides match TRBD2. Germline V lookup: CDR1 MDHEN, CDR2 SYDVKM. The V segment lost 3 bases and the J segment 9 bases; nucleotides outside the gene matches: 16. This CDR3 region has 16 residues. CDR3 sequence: CASSFSRGAPNEGQYF. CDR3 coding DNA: TGTGCCAGCAGTTTTTCGCGGGGGGCCCCTAACGAGGGGCAGTACTTC.

CDR3 in amino acids: CASSLARTGAGNYGYTF. Here the CDR3 DNA reads TGCGCCAGCAGCTTGGCACGGACAGGGGCCGGTAACTATGGCTACACCTTC. This chain joins TRBV5-1 and TRBJ1-2; TRBD1 matches 9 bases. There are 17 residues in the CDR3. Germline CDR1 is SGHRS and CDR2 is YFSETQ. The junction had 7 bases not matched to a gene; V was cut back by 0 bases and J by 1 base.

In DNA, the CDR3 is TGCGCCAGCAGTGAGAACCGACTTAACTCCTATAATTCACCCCTCCACTTT. Translating it yields CASSENRLNSYNSPLHF. The chain is built from TRBV10-2 and TRBJ1-6; D not certain. Looked up from germline, CDR1 is WSHSY and CDR2 is SAAADI. The germline V and J ends were trimmed by 2 bases and 0 bases, with 11 bases remaining between them. The CDR3 runs to 17 residues.